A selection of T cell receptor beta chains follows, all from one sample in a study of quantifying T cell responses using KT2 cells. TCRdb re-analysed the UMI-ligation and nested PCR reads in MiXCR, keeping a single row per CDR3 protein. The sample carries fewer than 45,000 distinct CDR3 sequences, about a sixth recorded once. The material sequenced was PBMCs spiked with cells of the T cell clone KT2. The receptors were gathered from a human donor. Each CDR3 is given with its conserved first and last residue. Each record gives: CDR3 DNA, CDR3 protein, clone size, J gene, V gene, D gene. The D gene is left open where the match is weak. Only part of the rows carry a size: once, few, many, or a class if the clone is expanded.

CDR3nt: TGTGCCAGCAGCTTGGAGAGGCGGGAAGTGCAGTTCTTC
CDR3aa: CASSLERREVQFF
abundance: NA
j_gene: TRBJ2-1
v_gene: TRBV5-4
d_gene: NA

CDR3nt: TGCAGTGCTGAACTTGGAGGGACCTACAATGAGCAGTTCTTC
CDR3aa: CSAELGGTYNEQFF
abundance: many
j_gene: TRBJ2-1
v_gene: TRBV20-1
d_gene: NA

CDR3nt: TGTGCCAGCAGCCTCCGGGCGGGAGGGCCGGGGGGAGATACGCAGTATTTT
CDR3aa: CASSLRAGGPGGDTQYF
abundance: NA
j_gene: TRBJ2-3
v_gene: TRBV6-5
d_gene: TRBD2

CDR3nt: TGTGCCAGCAGCTTACCCCCGGGACGAGCAGATACGCAGTATTTT
CDR3aa: CASSLPPGRADTQYF
abundance: few
j_gene: TRBJ2-3
v_gene: TRBV7-6
d_gene: NA

CDR3nt: TGTGCCAGCAGCCAAGACAGGGGAAGATCGAAAGCTTTCTTT
CDR3aa: CASSQDRGRSKAFF
abundance: few
j_gene: TRBJ1-1
v_gene: TRBV14
d_gene: NA

CDR3nt: TGTGCCAGCGTACGGTTGAACACTGAAGCTTTCTTT
CDR3aa: CASVRLNTEAFF
abundance: few
j_gene: TRBJ1-1
v_gene: TRBV2
d_gene: NA

CDR3nt: TGTGCCAGCAGCTCTTATTGGGGGGCGTACGAGCAGTACTTC
CDR3aa: CASSSYWGAYEQYF
abundance: NA
j_gene: TRBJ2-7
v_gene: TRBV13
d_gene: NA

CDR3nt: TGCGCCAGCAGTGCTAGCACGAGCGGGGGTACAGATACGCAGTATTTT
CDR3aa: CASSASTSGGTDTQYF
abundance: few
j_gene: TRBJ2-3
v_gene: TRBV10-2
d_gene: TRBD2

CDR3nt: TGTGCCAGCAGCCGGAGCCGGGCCCCGGGACTAGCGGGAGGAGGTGAAGAGACCCAGTACTTC
CDR3aa: CASSRSRAPGLAGGGEETQYF
abundance: few
j_gene: TRBJ2-5
v_gene: TRBV11-2
d_gene: TRBD2

CDR3nt: TGTGCCAGCAGTGACGGGACTAGCGGGGGGGCAGATACGCAGTATTTT
CDR3aa: CASSDGTSGGADTQYF
abundance: many
j_gene: TRBJ2-3
v_gene: TRBV6-4
d_gene: TRBD2

CDR3nt: TGCAGTGCTAACGACAGATCCTACGAGCAGTACTTC
CDR3aa: CSANDRSYEQYF
abundance: few
j_gene: TRBJ2-7
v_gene: TRBV20-1
d_gene: NA

CDR3nt: TGTGCCACCTTAAAAGGACTCGATACTAATGAGCAGTTCTTC
CDR3aa: CATLKGLDTNEQFF
abundance: few
j_gene: TRBJ2-1
v_gene: TRBV10-3
d_gene: NA

CDR3nt: TGTGCCAGCAGCTTAGTAGGGGGGGGGCCGTCCTACAATGAGCAGTTCTTC
CDR3aa: CASSLVGGGPSYNEQFF
abundance: few
j_gene: TRBJ2-1
v_gene: TRBV13
d_gene: NA

CDR3nt: TGTGCCACCAGCAGAGATCCAGGACTGGGGGGCACAGATACGCAGTATTTT
CDR3aa: CATSRDPGLGGTDTQYF
abundance: many
j_gene: TRBJ2-3
v_gene: TRBV15
d_gene: NA

CDR3nt: TGCAGCGTTGAGGCCGTGACAGGAAAGAACACTGAAGCTTTCTTT
CDR3aa: CSVEAVTGKNTEAFF
abundance: many
j_gene: TRBJ1-1
v_gene: TRBV29-1
d_gene: NA

CDR3nt: TGCAGTGCTAGAGATCCTTTACGGGACTCCTACGAGCAGTACTTC
CDR3aa: CSARDPLRDSYEQYF
abundance: few
j_gene: TRBJ2-7
v_gene: TRBV20-1
d_gene: NA

CDR3nt: TGCGCCAGCAGCTCGGGGGATCGGGAGGGAGCTGAAGCTTTCTTT
CDR3aa: CASSSGDREGAEAFF
abundance: NA
j_gene: TRBJ1-1
v_gene: TRBV5-1
d_gene: NA

CDR3nt: TGTGCCAGCAGAAGCCGGGACAGCCCCAATCAGCCCCAGCATTTT
CDR3aa: CASRSRDSPNQPQHF
abundance: few
j_gene: TRBJ1-5
v_gene: TRBV6-5
d_gene: TRBD1

CDR3nt: TGTGCCAGCAGTTTTGATCGTTACGAGCAGTACTTC
CDR3aa: CASSFDRYEQYF
abundance: NA
j_gene: TRBJ2-7
v_gene: TRBV6-2/TRBV6-3
d_gene: NA

CDR3nt: TGCAGCGTTGTAAGAATCTTGGGACTAGCGGGAGGAGTAGAGAAAAATGAGCAGTTCTTC
CDR3aa: CSVVRILGLAGGVEKNEQFF
abundance: many
j_gene: TRBJ2-1
v_gene: TRBV29-1
d_gene: TRBD2

CDR3nt: TGTGCCAGCACCCAGGGGGCGTCCAAGAAAGCTTTCTTT
CDR3aa: CASTQGASKKAFF
abundance: NA
j_gene: TRBJ1-1
v_gene: TRBV6-5
d_gene: TRBD1

CDR3nt: TGTGCCAGTAGGACGGGACAGGCGAACACTGAAGCTTTCTTT
CDR3aa: CASRTGQANTEAFF
abundance: few
j_gene: TRBJ1-1
v_gene: TRBV19
d_gene: TRBD1

CDR3nt: TGCAGTGCTAGAGACAGGGCCGTCTCTGGGGCCAACGTCCTGACTTTC
CDR3aa: CSARDRAVSGANVLTF
abundance: few
j_gene: TRBJ2-6
v_gene: TRBV20-1
d_gene: NA

CDR3nt: TGTGCCAGCAGCTTGGGGACGGTGGCTGGGAACTATGGCTACACCTTC
CDR3aa: CASSLGTVAGNYGYTF
abundance: NA
j_gene: TRBJ1-2
v_gene: TRBV7-4
d_gene: NA

CDR3nt: TGTGCCAGCAGCTTATTCCAGTCCAATTCACCCCTCCACTTT
CDR3aa: CASSLFQSNSPLHF
abundance: NA
j_gene: TRBJ1-6
v_gene: TRBV7-6
d_gene: NA

CDR3nt: TGTGCCAGCAGCTTAGATCTCGTAAATGAGCAGTTCTTC
CDR3aa: CASSLDLVNEQFF
abundance: few
j_gene: TRBJ2-1
v_gene: TRBV11-3
d_gene: NA

CDR3nt: TGTGCCAGCTCATCAGGCAATGAGCAGTTCTTC
CDR3aa: CASSSGNEQFF
abundance: NA
j_gene: TRBJ2-1
v_gene: TRBV18
d_gene: NA

CDR3nt: TGTGCCAGCAGGCCCTTTGGGCCACTTAGGTTCGAGAGGACTGAAGCTTTCTTT
CDR3aa: CASRPFGPLRFERTEAFF
abundance: many
j_gene: TRBJ1-1
v_gene: TRBV7-2
d_gene: NA

CDR3nt: TGTGCCAGCAGCCAGGGTCGGGGGGGCCAGTTCGAGCAGTACTTC
CDR3aa: CASSQGRGGQFEQYF
abundance: few
j_gene: TRBJ2-7
v_gene: TRBV14
d_gene: TRBD2

CDR3nt: TGTGCCAGCTCGGGACATAGCCACGAGCAGTACTTC
CDR3aa: CASSGHSHEQYF
abundance: few
j_gene: TRBJ2-7
v_gene: TRBV2
d_gene: NA

CDR3nt: TGTGCCAGCAGCCAGGGCAGGGGGACAGAGACCCAGTACTTC
CDR3aa: CASSQGRGTETQYF
abundance: NA
j_gene: TRBJ2-5
v_gene: TRBV3-1
d_gene: TRBD1

CDR3nt: TGCGCCAGCAGCTTGGATCCCGGCAGGGTTGAGACCCAGTACTTC
CDR3aa: CASSLDPGRVETQYF
abundance: many
j_gene: TRBJ2-5
v_gene: TRBV5-1
d_gene: NA

CDR3nt: TGCAGTGCTAGTAGGGGAGCGGGATCTTCGGATGAGCAGTTCTTC
CDR3aa: CSASRGAGSSDEQFF
abundance: few
j_gene: TRBJ2-1
v_gene: TRBV20-1
d_gene: TRBD2

CDR3nt: TGTGCCAGCAGAGATCAGGGTTGGGACGAGGCCATATATTTT
CDR3aa: CASRDQGWDEAIYF
abundance: NA
j_gene: TRBJ1-3
v_gene: TRBV6-5
d_gene: NA

CDR3nt: TGTGCCTGCCCAACTGGGGGCAACTCTGGAAACACCATATATTTT
CDR3aa: CACPTGGNSGNTIYF
abundance: NA
j_gene: TRBJ1-3
v_gene: TRBV30
d_gene: NA

CDR3nt: TGTGCCAGCACCGTCGGGGGGGGGTATCAGCCCCAGCATTTT
CDR3aa: CASTVGGGYQPQHF
abundance: NA
j_gene: TRBJ1-5
v_gene: TRBV2
d_gene: NA

CDR3nt: TGTGCCAGCAGTGGACTAGTTTTATACAATGAGCAGTTCTTC
CDR3aa: CASSGLVLYNEQFF
abundance: many
j_gene: TRBJ2-1
v_gene: TRBV6-1
d_gene: NA

CDR3nt: TGTGCTAGTGGTTTGGACAGGCCCACAGATACGCAGTATTTT
CDR3aa: CASGLDRPTDTQYF
abundance: few
j_gene: TRBJ2-3
v_gene: TRBV12-5
d_gene: NA

CDR3nt: TGCGCCAGCAGCTTGGCCGGCCCCGACACTGAAGCTTTCTTT
CDR3aa: CASSLAGPDTEAFF
abundance: NA
j_gene: TRBJ1-1
v_gene: TRBV5-1
d_gene: NA